The TCR beta chain under discussion was sequenced for a study of T cell responses to AZD1222 COVID-19 vaccine (dated by TCRdb to the early 2020s). At the level of the whole study: AZD1222 recipients whose second dose came at about 4 weeks and those whose second dose came at about 12 weeks were combined into one group, since spike-specific TCR depth and breadth did not differ between the two schedules. TCR sequencing covered 233 trial participants: 200 to 210 given two doses of AZD1222 and 26 given two doses of MenACWY control vaccine. Trial participants were enrolled by age into subgroups of 18-55, 56-69 and 70-plus years, and about 150, 27 and 61 TCR-sequenced participants, respectively, were included in these subgroups. What the authors observed across the whole study: Reportedly, almost half of the unique spike-specific TCRs recognized epitopes lying outside the regions that are mutated in the B.1.351 and B.1.1.7 variants. Only a handful of AZD1222 recipients were SARS-CoV-2 seropositive at baseline, limiting conclusions about previously exposed vaccinees. Because no day 14 peak-response samples were available, repertoires were characterized only after the peak T cell response. CD4 TCRs associated with the vaccine covered the entire spike protein, and the dominant responses were in regions 160-218 and 743-854. Participants were mostly white British and included more females than males, and it was suggested by the authors that clonal diversity may have been underestimated. In the small 56-69-year group, the increase in depth fell short of significance, most likely because of low power. After two AZD1222 doses, both the breadth and the depth of spike-specific TCRs were significantly higher than at day 0 and than in MenACWY recipients.

This clone was detected once. Which antigen it targets is not known. It has no much larger one-base neighbor in the sample; base qualities were not kept. The CDR3 regions of human TCRbeta chains were subjected to immunosequencing. Regarding the original processing steps: Repertoire TCRs were checked for matches against a reference library of SARS-CoV-2-specific TCRs that had been generated using the MIRA antigen-specificity platform. Breadth was defined as the fraction of unique TCRs that were SARS-CoV-2-associated, and depth was defined as the fraction of total T cells that were SARS-CoV-2-associated. Each spike-specific TCR was assigned to its reactive spike region and to a CD4 or CD8 class using the MIRA data. Log10-transformed breadth and depth values were compared by one-way ANOVA with Sidak's multiple comparisons tests. TCRdb retrieved this table from immuneACCESS and kept in-frame rearrangements only. Not all clones are present; in checked studies, unresolved V genes account for under half, and no reason is known for the remainder. V, J and clone size are those of that table, while D and trimming were read from the DNA. The sample table shows tens of thousands of clones, and approximately 91% are seen once. The ten largest clones take up roughly a tenth of the sample.

CDR1 and CDR2 (SGHTS, YDEGEE) derive from the germline V gene. Reading from cysteine to phenylalanine, the CDR3 counts 16 amino acids. Only CDR3 DNA is held: 48 bases, read in frame from base 1. Cut back by 2 bases and 5 bases, the V and J ends lie 16 bases apart. This sample's time point label indicates: baseline before first vaccination. Vaccinee samples came from UK trials COV001 and COV002, including a single-blind randomized controlled phase 2/3 trial of AZD1222 (ChAdOx1 nCoV-19) in healthy adults. For TCRbeta chain sequencing, PBMC samples from trial participants were taken at day 0 and at day 28 after the second dose.

Specimen: peripheral blood, collected on day 0 of AZD1222 vaccination. The chain was built from TRBV5-8 and TRBJ2-2; TRBD1 is a weak D gene call, 5 bases matching. This TCR was sampled from an adult in good health. The nucleotide sequence is given as TGTGCCAGCAGCTTCCCCCCGCGACAGAGAACCGGGGAGCTGTTTTTT. Its protein is CASSFPPRQRTGELFF.